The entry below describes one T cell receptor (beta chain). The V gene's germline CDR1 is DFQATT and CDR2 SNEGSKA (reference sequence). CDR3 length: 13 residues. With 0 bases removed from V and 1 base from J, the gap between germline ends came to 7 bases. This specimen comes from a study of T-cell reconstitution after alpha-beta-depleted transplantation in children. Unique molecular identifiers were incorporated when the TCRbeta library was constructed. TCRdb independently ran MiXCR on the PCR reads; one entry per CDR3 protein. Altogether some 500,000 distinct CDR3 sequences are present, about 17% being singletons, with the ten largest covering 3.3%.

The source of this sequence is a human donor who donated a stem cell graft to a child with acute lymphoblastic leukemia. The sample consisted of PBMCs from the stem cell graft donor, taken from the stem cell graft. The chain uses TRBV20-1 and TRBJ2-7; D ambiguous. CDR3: CSARDPMSYEQYF. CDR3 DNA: TGCAGTGCTAGAGATCCCATGTCCTACGAGCAGTACTTC.